This is a list of T cell receptor beta chains from one sample in a study of blood T cell repertoires in COVID-19. Produced via immunoSEQ multiplex PCR; TCRdb's table is partial and in-frame only. The data contain 250,000 to 300,000 clones, around nine tenths of them seen just once; the ten biggest clones take up around 10%. The sequencing input was peripheral blood. Receptor source: a woman aged 25 to 39 with COVID-19, enrolled during active disease. CDR3s include the opening cysteine and the closing phenylalanine or tryptophan.

j_gene: TRBJ2-7
v_gene: TRBV11-2
CDR3aa: CASSWGQTYEQYF

j_gene: TRBJ1-2
v_gene: TRBV5-6
CDR3aa: CASSLVAGTENYGYTF

j_gene: TRBJ1-2
v_gene: TRBV27
CDR3aa: CASSSPTDRGPLYTF

j_gene: TRBJ1-1
v_gene: TRBV21-1
CDR3aa: CARLRMNTEAFF

j_gene: TRBJ2-2
v_gene: TRBV4-1
CDR3aa: CASSHSVNTGELFF

j_gene: TRBJ2-5
v_gene: TRBV5-4
CDR3aa: CASKPAGTSQETQYF

j_gene: TRBJ2-5
v_gene: TRBV2
CDR3aa: CASSVLGETQYF

j_gene: TRBJ1-2
v_gene: TRBV2
CDR3aa: CASRWGGEGYTF

j_gene: TRBJ1-4
v_gene: TRBV2
CDR3aa: CASSGDLGEKLFF

j_gene: TRBJ2-7
v_gene: TRBV5-6
CDR3aa: CASSLAMEQGIYEQYF

j_gene: TRBJ2-3
v_gene: TRBV5-4
CDR3aa: CASGRTGGENVQYF

j_gene: TRBJ2-1
v_gene: TRBV2
CDR3aa: CASSVNRDNEQFF

j_gene: TRBJ1-3
v_gene: TRBV7-9
CDR3aa: CASSPTGSSGNTIYF

j_gene: TRBJ2-5
v_gene: TRBV6-5
CDR3aa: CASRPRDQETQYF

j_gene: TRBJ2-1
v_gene: TRBV12-5
CDR3aa: CASGLTSGVYNEQFF

j_gene: TRBJ2-1
v_gene: TRBV29-1
CDR3aa: CSVEDLVRGIDNEQFF

j_gene: TRBJ2-2
v_gene: TRBV7-9
CDR3aa: CASSGTGTSGTLTGELFF

j_gene: TRBJ2-1
v_gene: TRBV2
CDR3aa: CASSVVWGGNEQFF

j_gene: TRBJ2-7
v_gene: TRBV5-1
CDR3aa: CASSLRDRNHEQYF

j_gene: TRBJ2-3
v_gene: TRBV12-3/TRBV12-4
CDR3aa: CASTYSSGITQYF

j_gene: TRBJ1-2
v_gene: TRBV6-5
CDR3aa: CASSLRDTYGYTF

j_gene: TRBJ2-1
v_gene: TRBV4-1
CDR3aa: CASSQDVTGHNEQFF

j_gene: TRBJ2-2
v_gene: TRBV5-1
CDR3aa: CASSSNGELFF

j_gene: TRBJ1-5
v_gene: TRBV27
CDR3aa: CASSFAGARNQPQHF

j_gene: TRBJ1-1
v_gene: TRBV12-3/TRBV12-4
CDR3aa: CASSMTDEAFF

j_gene: TRBJ1-5
v_gene: TRBV21-1
CDR3aa: CASINNIGTQDSNQPQHF

j_gene: TRBJ1-1
v_gene: TRBV7-8
CDR3aa: CASSLTHPNTEAFF

j_gene: TRBJ2-1
v_gene: TRBV19
CDR3aa: CASSIQGPYNEQFF

j_gene: TRBJ1-5
v_gene: TRBV19
CDR3aa: CASSTRTPGVIQPQHF

j_gene: TRBJ2-7
v_gene: TRBV10-3
CDR3aa: CAIGTSESYEQYF

j_gene: TRBJ2-7
v_gene: TRBV6-2/TRBV6-3
CDR3aa: CASSYRTGSYEQYF

j_gene: TRBJ2-7
v_gene: TRBV5-1
CDR3aa: CASSLGQHYEQYF

j_gene: TRBJ1-4
v_gene: TRBV5-1
CDR3aa: CASRPRDSYEKLFF

j_gene: TRBJ1-6
v_gene: TRBV6-5
CDR3aa: CASSPTYPYNSPLHF

j_gene: TRBJ2-5
v_gene: TRBV2
CDR3aa: CASRLAGARGETQYF

j_gene: TRBJ2-7
v_gene: TRBV4-1
CDR3aa: CASSQGQGASEQYF

j_gene: TRBJ2-2
v_gene: TRBV18
CDR3aa: CASSPGQGAVGELFF

j_gene: TRBJ1-3
v_gene: TRBV3-1/TRBV3-2
CDR3aa: CASSPGTVYSGNTIYF

j_gene: TRBJ1-3
v_gene: TRBV6-5
CDR3aa: CASSYDGGENTIYF

j_gene: TRBJ2-4
v_gene: TRBV4-1
CDR3aa: CASSQAYLAKNIQYF

j_gene: TRBJ1-5
v_gene: TRBV6-5
CDR3aa: CASSQGLGGNQPQHF

j_gene: TRBJ2-7
v_gene: TRBV3-1/TRBV3-2
CDR3aa: CASKTSTGSYEQYF

j_gene: TRBJ2-5
v_gene: TRBV7-9
CDR3aa: CASTPPGGRETQYF

j_gene: TRBJ2-3
v_gene: TRBV4-1
CDR3aa: CASSQDGAQTDTQYF

j_gene: TRBJ2-5
v_gene: TRBV5-4
CDR3aa: CASSPRGGKETQYF

j_gene: TRBJ2-3
v_gene: TRBV19
CDR3aa: CASSMAQGLAIPNADTQYF

j_gene: TRBJ1-2
v_gene: TRBV29-1
CDR3aa: CSGRTGENYGYTF

j_gene: TRBJ1-2
v_gene: TRBV5-1
CDR3aa: CASSLGQGVDGYTF

j_gene: TRBJ1-2
v_gene: TRBV18
CDR3aa: CASSGGGVYGYTF

j_gene: TRBJ2-5
v_gene: TRBV29-1
CDR3aa: CSVERDTQETQYF

j_gene: TRBJ2-7
v_gene: TRBV3-1/TRBV3-2
CDR3aa: CASSFLTGSSRYEQYF

j_gene: TRBJ2-7
v_gene: TRBV4-2
CDR3aa: CASSQGLSDYEQYF